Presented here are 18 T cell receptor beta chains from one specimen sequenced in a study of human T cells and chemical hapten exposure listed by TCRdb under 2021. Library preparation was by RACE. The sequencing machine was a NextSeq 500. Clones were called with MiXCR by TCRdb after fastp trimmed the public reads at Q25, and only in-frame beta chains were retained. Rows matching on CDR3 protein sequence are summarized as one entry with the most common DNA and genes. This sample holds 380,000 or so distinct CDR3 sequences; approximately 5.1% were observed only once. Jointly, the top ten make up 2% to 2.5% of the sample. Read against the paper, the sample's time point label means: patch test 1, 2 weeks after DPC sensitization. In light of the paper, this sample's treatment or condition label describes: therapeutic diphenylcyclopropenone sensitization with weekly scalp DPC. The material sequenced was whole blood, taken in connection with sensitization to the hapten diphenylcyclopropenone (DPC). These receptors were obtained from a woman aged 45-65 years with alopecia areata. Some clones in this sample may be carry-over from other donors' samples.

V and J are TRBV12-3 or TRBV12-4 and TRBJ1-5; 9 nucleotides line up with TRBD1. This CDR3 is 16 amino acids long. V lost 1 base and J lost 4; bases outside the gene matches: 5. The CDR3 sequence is CASSLEGTGRNQPQHF. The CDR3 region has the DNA TGTGCCAGCAGTTTAGAGGGGACAGGGCGAAATCAGCCCCAGCATTTT.

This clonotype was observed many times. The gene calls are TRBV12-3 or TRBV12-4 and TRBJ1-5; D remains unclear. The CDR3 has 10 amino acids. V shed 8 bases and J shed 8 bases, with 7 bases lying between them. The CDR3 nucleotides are TGTGCCAGCTGGGTAGAGCCCCAGCATTTT. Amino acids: CASWVEPQHF.

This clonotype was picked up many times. The CDR3 nucleotides read TGCAGTGCTAGAGATTCAGGGAAAGCGAGCCAGCCCCAGCATTTT. The encoded protein is CSARDSGKASQPQHF. The chain carries TRBV20-1 and TRBJ1-5, with D possibly being TRBD1 (5 bases). V lost 0 bases and J lost 7, with 16 bases in between. Germline V gene lookup returns CDR1 DFQATT and CDR2 SNEGSKA (reference sequence). This CDR3 comprises 15 residues.

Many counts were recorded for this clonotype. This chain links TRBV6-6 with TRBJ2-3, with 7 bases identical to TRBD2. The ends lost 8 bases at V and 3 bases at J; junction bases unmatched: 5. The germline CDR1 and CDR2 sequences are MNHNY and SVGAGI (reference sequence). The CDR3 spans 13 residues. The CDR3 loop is CASWGGLTDTQYF. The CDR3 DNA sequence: TGTGCCAGCTGGGGGGGGTTGACAGATACGCAGTATTTT.

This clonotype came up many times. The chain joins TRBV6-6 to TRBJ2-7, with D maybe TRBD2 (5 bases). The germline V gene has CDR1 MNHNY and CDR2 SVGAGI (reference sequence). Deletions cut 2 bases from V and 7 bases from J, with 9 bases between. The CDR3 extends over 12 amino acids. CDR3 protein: CASSYPTGEQYF. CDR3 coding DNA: TGTGCCAGCAGTTACCCGACGGGGGAGCAGTACTTC.

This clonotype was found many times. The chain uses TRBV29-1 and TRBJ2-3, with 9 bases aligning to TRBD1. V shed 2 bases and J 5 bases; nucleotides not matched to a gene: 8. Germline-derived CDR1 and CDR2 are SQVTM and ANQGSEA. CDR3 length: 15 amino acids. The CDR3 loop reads CSVERGTGRRDTQYF. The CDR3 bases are TGCAGCGTTGAAAGGGGGACAGGGAGGAGAGATACGCAGTATTTT.

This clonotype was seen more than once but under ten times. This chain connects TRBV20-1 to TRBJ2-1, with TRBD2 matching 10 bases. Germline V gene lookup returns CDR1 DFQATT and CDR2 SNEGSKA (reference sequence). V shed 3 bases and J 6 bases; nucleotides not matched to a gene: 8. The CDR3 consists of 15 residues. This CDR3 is CSASLWERGGNEQFF. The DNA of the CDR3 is TGCAGTGCTAGTCTCTGGGAGCGGGGGGGCAATGAGCAGTTCTTC.

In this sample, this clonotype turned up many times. DNA of the CDR3: TGTGCCATCAGTGAGTCGGACCGCCAAGAGACCCAGTACTTC. It translates to CAISESDRQETQYF. The rearrangement links TRBV10-3 to TRBJ2-5; no firm D call. The CDR3 length is 14 residues. Germline loops: CDR1 ENHRY, CDR2 SYGVKD. The V end lost 0 bases, the J end lost 1 base, and 6 bases lay between the germline ends.

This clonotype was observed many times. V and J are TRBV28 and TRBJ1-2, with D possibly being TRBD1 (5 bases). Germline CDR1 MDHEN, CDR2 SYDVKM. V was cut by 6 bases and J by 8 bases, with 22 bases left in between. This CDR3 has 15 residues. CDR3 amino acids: CASSLWGSPEWGYTF. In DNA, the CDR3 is TGTGCCAGCAGCCTTTGGGGGTCCCCCGAATGGGGCTACACCTTC.

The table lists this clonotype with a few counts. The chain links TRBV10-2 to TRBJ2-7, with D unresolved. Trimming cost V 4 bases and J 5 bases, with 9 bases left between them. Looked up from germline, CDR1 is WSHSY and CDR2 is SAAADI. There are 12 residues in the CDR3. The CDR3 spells CASSGVGHEQYF. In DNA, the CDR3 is TGCGCCAGCAGTGGTGTTGGGCACGAGCAGTACTTC.

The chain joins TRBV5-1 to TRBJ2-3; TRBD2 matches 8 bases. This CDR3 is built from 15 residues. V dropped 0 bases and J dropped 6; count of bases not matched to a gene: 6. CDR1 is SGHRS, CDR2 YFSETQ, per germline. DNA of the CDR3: TGCGCCAGCAGCTTGGTGGCGGGGGGCCAGGATACGCAGTATTTT. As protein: CASSLVAGGQDTQYF. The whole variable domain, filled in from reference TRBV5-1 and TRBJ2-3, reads KAGVTQTPRYLIKTRGQQVTLSCSPISGHRSVSWYQQTPGQGLQFLFEYFSETQRNKGNFPGRFSGRQFSNSRSEMNVSTLELGDSALYLCASSLVAGGQDTQYFGPGTRLTVL.

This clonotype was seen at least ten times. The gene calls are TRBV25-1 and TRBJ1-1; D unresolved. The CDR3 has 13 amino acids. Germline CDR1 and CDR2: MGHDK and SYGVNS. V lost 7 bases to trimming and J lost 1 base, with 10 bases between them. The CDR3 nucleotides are TGTGCCAGCAAACGGGGAGGGAACACTGAAGCTTTCTTT. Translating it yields CASKRGGNTEAFF.

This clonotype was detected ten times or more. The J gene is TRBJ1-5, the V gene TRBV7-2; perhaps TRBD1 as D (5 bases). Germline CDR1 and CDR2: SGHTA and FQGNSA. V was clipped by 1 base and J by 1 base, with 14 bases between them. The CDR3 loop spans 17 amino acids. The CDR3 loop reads CASSLDLGQGSNQPQHF. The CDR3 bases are TGTGCCAGCAGCTTAGATCTAGGGCAGGGAAGCAATCAGCCCCAGCATTTT.

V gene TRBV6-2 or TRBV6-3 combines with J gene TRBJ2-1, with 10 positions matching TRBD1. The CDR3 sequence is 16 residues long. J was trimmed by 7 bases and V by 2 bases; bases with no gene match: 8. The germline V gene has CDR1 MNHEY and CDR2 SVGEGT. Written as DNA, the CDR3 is TGTGCCAGCAGTTACCGAGGGACAGGGGTTCTGAATGAGCAGTTCTTC. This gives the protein CASSYRGTGVLNEQFF.

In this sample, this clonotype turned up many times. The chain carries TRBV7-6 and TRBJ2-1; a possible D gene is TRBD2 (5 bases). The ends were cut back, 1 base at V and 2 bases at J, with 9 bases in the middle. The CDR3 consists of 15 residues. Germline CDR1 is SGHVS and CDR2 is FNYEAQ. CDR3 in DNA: TGTGCCAGCAGCTTAGAACCGGGAACCTACAATGAGCAGTTCTTC. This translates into CASSLEPGTYNEQFF.

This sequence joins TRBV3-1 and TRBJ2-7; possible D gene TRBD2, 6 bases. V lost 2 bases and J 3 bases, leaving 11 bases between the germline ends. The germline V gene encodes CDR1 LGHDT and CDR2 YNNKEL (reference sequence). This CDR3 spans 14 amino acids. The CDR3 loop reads CASSQLDYYYEQYF. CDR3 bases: TGTGCCAGCAGCCAACTGGACTATTACTACGAGCAGTACTTC.

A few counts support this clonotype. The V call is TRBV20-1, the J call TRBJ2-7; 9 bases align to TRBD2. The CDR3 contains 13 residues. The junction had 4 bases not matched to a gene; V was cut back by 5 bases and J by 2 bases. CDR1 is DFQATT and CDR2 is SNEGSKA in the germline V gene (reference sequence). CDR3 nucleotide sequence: TGCAGTGCTGGAGCGGGAGGCCCCTACGAGCAGTACTTC. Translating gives CSAGAGGPYEQYF.

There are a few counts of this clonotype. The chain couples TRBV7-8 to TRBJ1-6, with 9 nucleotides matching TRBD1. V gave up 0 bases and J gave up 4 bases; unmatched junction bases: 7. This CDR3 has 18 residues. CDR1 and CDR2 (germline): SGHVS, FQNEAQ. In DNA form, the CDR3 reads TGTGCCAGCAGCTTAGCCACAACAGGGGGCATTTATAATTCACCCCTCCACTTT. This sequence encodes CASSLATTGGIYNSPLHF.